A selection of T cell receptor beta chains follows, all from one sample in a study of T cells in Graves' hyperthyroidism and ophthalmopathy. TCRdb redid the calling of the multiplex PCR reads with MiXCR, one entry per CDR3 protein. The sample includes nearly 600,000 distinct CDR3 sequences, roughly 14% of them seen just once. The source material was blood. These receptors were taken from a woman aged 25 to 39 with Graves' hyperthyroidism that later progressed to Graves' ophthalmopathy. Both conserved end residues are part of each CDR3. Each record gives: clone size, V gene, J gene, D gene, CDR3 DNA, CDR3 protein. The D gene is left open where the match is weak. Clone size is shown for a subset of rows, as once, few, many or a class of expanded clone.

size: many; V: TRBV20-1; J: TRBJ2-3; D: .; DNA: TGCAGTGCTAGACCTAGCGCCACAGATACGCAGTATTTT; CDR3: CSARPSATDTQYF
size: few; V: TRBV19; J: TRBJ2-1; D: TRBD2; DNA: TGTGCCAGTAGTCCTTTGACTAGCGGGATAGGTAATGAGCAGTTCTTC; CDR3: CASSPLTSGIGNEQFF
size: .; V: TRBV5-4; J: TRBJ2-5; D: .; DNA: TGTGCCAGCAGCTCCGATCTCCCTCGATCGGAAAACCAAGAGACCCAGTACTTC; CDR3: CASSSDLPRSENQETQYF
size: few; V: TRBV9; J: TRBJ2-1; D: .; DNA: TGTGCCAGCGGGAGAGGCTACAATGAGCAGTTCTTC; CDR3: CASGRGYNEQFF
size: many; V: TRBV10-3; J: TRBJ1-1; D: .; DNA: TGTGCCATCAGAACAGAGAACACTGAAGCTTTCTTT; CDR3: CAIRTENTEAFF
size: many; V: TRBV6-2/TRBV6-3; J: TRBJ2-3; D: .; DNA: TGTGCCAGCAGGACCAACACAGATACGCAGTATTTT; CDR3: CASRTNTDTQYF
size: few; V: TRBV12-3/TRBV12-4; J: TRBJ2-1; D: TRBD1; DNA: TGTGCCAGCAGTTTAGGAGGACAGGGCCACAATGAGCAGTTCTTC; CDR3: CASSLGGQGHNEQFF
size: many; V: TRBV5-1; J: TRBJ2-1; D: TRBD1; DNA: TGCGCCAGCAGCCTCCTCGGCGGACAGGGGGGTTACAATGAGCAGTTCTTC; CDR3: CASSLLGGQGGYNEQFF
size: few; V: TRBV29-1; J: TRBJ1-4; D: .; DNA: TGCAGCGTTGAGCAGGGCTCTGAAAAACTGTTTTTT; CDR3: CSVEQGSEKLFF
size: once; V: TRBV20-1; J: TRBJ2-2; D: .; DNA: TGCAGTGCTATCGTAGTTCGCGGGGAGCTGTTTTTT; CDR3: CSAIVVRGELFF
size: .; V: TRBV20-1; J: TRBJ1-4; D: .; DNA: TGCAGTGCTGCCCGGACAGACCCCAATGAAAAACTGTTTTTT; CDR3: CSAARTDPNEKLFF
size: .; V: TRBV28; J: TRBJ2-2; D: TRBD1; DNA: TGTGCCAGCAGTCGTTCGGGACAGGGCTGGAGCGGGGAGCTGTTTTTT; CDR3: CASSRSGQGWSGELFF
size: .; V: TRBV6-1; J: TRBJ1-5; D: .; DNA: TGTGCCAGCAACTTAGACCGGTTGAATCAGCCCCAGCATTTT; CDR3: CASNLDRLNQPQHF
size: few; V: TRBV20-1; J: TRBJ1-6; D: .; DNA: TGCAGTGCTAGAGATGGGGGGGGACACAACCCCAATGAACGGTACAATTCACCCCTCCACTTT; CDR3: CSARDGGGHNPNERYNSPLHF
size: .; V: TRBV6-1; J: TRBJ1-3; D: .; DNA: TGTGCCAGCAGTTACCTTGGGAACTCTGGAAACACCATATATTTT; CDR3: CASSYLGNSGNTIYF
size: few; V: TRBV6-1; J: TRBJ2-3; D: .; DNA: TGTGCCAGCAGTCGTGACCCTCGGGACACAGATACGCAGTATTTT; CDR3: CASSRDPRDTDTQYF
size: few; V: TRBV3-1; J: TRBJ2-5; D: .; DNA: TGTGCCAGCAGCCCCACCGAGACGGCGTACCAAGAGACCCAGTACTTC; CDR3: CASSPTETAYQETQYF
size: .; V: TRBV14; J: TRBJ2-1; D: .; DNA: TGTGCCAGCAGCCGGGGGTTAAGCAGTCCCCTTTACAATGAGCAGTTCTTC; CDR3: CASSRGLSSPLYNEQFF
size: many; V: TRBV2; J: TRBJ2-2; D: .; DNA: TGTGCCAGGAACTTAGCGGAGAACACCGGGGAGCTGTTTTTT; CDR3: CARNLAENTGELFF
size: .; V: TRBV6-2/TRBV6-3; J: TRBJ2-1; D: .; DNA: TGTGCCAGCAATCCTCCGGGTCTCCGTATCAATGAGCAGTTCTTC; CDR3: CASNPPGLRINEQFF
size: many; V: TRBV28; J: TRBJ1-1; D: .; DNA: TGTGCCAGTTGGAAGGGAGGGAGGAACACTGAAGCTTTCTTT; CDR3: CASWKGGRNTEAFF
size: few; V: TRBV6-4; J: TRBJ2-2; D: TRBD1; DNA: TGTGCCAGCCGGACAGGGCCGAGGACCGGGGAGCTGTTTTTT; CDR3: CASRTGPRTGELFF
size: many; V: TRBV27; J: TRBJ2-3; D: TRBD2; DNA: TGTGCCAGCAGTTTATTGGGGCTAGCGGGACCCGGTACGCAGTATTTT; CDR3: CASSLLGLAGPGTQYF
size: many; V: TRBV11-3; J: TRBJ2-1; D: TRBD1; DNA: TGTGCCAGCAGCGCGGGACAGGGCAATGAGCAGTTCTTC; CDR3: CASSAGQGNEQFF
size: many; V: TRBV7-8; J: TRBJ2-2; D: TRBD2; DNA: TGTGCCAGCCGTCTAGCGGGGTCCGGGGAGCTGTTTTTT; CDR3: CASRLAGSGELFF
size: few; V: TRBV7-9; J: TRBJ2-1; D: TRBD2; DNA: TGTGCCAGCAGCTTAGCCCCCGCTTGGGCGGGAGGGCCCAATGAGCAGTTCTTC; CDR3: CASSLAPAWAGGPNEQFF
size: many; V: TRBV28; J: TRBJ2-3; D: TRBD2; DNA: TGTGCCAGCAGTGAACTAGCGGGAGTTCGAGCAGATACGCAGTATTTT; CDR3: CASSELAGVRADTQYF
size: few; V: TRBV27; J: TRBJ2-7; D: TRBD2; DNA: TGTGCCAGCAGTACACTAGCGGGAGTACGGGTGCAGTACTTC; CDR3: CASSTLAGVRVQYF
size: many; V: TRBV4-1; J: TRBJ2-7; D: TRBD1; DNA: TGCGCCAGCAGCCAAGGGGGACAGTCCTACGAGCAGTACTTC; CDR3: CASSQGGQSYEQYF
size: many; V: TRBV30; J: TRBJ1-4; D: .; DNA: TGTGCCTGGAGTGAACAGGGAGGAGGGAAAAAACTGTTTTTT; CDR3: CAWSEQGGGKKLFF
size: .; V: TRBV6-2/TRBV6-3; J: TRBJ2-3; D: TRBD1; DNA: TGTGCCAGCAGACAGGGGGCCGGCACAGATACGCAGTATTTT; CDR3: CASRQGAGTDTQYF
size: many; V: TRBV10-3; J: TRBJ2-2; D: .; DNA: TGTGCCATCAGTGAGCCAGGACGGAACACCGGGGAGCTGTTTTTT; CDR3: CAISEPGRNTGELFF
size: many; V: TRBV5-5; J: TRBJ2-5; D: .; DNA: TGTGCCAGCAGCTTGGAGGACACCGACGGGGAGACCCAGTACTTC; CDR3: CASSLEDTDGETQYF
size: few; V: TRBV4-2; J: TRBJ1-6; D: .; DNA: TGTGCCAGCAGCCAAGGATCACAGTATGGCAGCCTCTATAATTCACCCCTCCACTTT; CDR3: CASSQGSQYGSLYNSPLHF
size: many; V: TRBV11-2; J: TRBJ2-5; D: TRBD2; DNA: TGTGCCAGCAGCTTCTACGGGACTAGCCCAAACAAGGGGGAGACCCAGTACTTC; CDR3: CASSFYGTSPNKGETQYF
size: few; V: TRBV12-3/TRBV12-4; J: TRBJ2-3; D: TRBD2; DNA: TGTGCCAGCAGCAAAAGCGGGGGTGGGGCAGATACGCAGTATTTT; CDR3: CASSKSGGGADTQYF
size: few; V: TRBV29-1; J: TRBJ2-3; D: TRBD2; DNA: TGCAGCGGGGGACTAGCGGGAGGGCCAACAGATACGCAGTATTTT; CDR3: CSGGLAGGPTDTQYF
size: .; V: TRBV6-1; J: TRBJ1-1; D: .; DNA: TGTGCCAGCAGAAGGGAGGGGGGAGGCACTGAAGCTTTCTTT; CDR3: CASRREGGGTEAFF
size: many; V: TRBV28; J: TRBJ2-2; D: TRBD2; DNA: TGTGCCAGCGCTTCCCCGACTAGCGGTTCCACCGGGGAGCTGTTTTTT; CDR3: CASASPTSGSTGELFF
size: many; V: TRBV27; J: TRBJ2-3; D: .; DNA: TGTGCCAGCAGTTTTCGGGAGAAGTTAACAGATACGCAGTATTTT; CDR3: CASSFREKLTDTQYF
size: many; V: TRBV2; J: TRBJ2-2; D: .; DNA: TGTGCCAGCAGGGGAGGAACCGGCACCGGGGAGCTGTTTTTT; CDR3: CASRGGTGTGELFF
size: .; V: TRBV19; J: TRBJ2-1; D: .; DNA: TGTGCCAGTTTACACGGCTCCTACAATGAGCAGTTCTTC; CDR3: CASLHGSYNEQFF
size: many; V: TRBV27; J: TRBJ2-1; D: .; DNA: TGTGCCAGCACTCGACCCGGGGGTGATGAGCAGTTCTTC; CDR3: CASTRPGGDEQFF
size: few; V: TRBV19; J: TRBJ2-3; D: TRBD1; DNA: TGTGCCAGTAGTATAGACTACACAGGGGTACACACAGATACGCAGTATTTT; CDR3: CASSIDYTGVHTDTQYF
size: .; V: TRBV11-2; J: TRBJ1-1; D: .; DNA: TGTGCCAGCAGCTCCGAAGGAGCTTTCTTT; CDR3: CASSSEGAFF
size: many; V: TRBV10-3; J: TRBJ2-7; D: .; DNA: TGTGCCATCAGTGTGGAAAGCGGGCTTAAGTCCTACGAGCAGTACTTC; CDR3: CAISVESGLKSYEQYF
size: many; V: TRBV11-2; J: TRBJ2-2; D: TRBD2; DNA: TGTGCCAGCAGCTGGACTAGCGGGAACACCGGGGAGCTGTTTTTT; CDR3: CASSWTSGNTGELFF
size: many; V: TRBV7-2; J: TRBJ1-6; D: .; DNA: TGTGCCAGCAGCTTAGTCCCAGGGGACGCCTATAATTCACCCCTCCACTTT; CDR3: CASSLVPGDAYNSPLHF
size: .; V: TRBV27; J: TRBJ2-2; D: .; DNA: TGTGCCAGCTCTTGGGGGGAGGACGGGGAGCTGTTTTTT; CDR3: CASSWGEDGELFF
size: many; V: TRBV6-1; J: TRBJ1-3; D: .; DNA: TGTGCCAGCAGGAACCTCCGGGACACCCGGGAAGGAAACACCATATATTTT; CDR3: CASRNLRDTREGNTIYF
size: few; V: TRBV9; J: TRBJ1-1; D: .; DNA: TGTGCCAGCAGCGTAGCTCGGGCAGGCCCTACCGATGAAGCTTTCTTT; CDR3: CASSVARAGPTDEAFF
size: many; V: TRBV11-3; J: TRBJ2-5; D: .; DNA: TGTGCCAGCAGCGCCCGGGCCGGGGTAATGGGAGAGACCCAGTACTTC; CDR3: CASSARAGVMGETQYF
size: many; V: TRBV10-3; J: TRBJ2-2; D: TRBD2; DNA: TGTGCCATCAGGAGAGGTGGCGGGGGAGTGGTCACCGGGGAGCTGTTTTTT; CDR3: CAIRRGGGGVVTGELFF
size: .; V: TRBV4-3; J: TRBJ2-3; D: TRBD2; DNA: TGCGCCAGCAGCCAAGATTGGATGACTAGCGGGAGATCAGATACGCAGTATTTT; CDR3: CASSQDWMTSGRSDTQYF
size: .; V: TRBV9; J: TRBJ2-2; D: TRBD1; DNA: TGTGTCAGCAGCATATCCCGGGACAGGGTGAACACCGGGGAGCTGTTTTTT; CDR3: CVSSISRDRVNTGELFF
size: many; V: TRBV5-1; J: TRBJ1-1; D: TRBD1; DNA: TGCGCCAGCAGCTTCAGCAGGGGGCCATTTATGAACACTGAAGCTTTCTTT; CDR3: CASSFSRGPFMNTEAFF